The sequence of this TCR beta chain was determined in a study of blood T cell repertoires in COVID-19. About the study: T cells, B-cell-depleted T cells, or PBMCs provided the cDNA or gDNA that served as material.

Measured with immunoSEQ multiplex PCR; TCRdb has only the in-frame clones, and not every one. The repertoire holds approximately 85,000 clones, with roughly 88% as singletons. Input material: peripheral blood. The TCR was taken from a woman aged 45-59 years in a cohort sampled during active COVID-19.

The chain's CDR3 is CASSPPGPGGYTF. The CDR3 region has the DNA TGTGCCAGCTCACCACCGGGGCCCGGGGGCTACACCTTC. V usage is TRBV18 and J usage is TRBJ1-2, with D maybe TRBD1 (5 bases). This CDR3 region has 13 residues. Germline loops: CDR1 KGHSH, CDR2 LQKENI. Trimming cost V 0 bases and J 8 bases, with 10 bases left between them.